These 27 T cell receptor beta chains were all obtained from the same sample, sequenced in a study of cytomegalovirus exposure and HLA in healthy donors. Researchers ran the PCR with 60 Vbeta and 13 Jbeta primers. Profiled with immunoSEQ multiplex PCR; TCRdb holds only in-frame clones, not every one. The sample yields some 69,000 clones, 70% to 85% seen once. Sequencing input: PBMCs. These receptor sequences come from a woman aged 25 to 39 in good health and CMV-seronegative.

The chain recombines TRBV30 with TRBJ1-1; 7 bases are shared with TRBD1. J gave up 4 bases and V 4 bases, and 12 bases lay outside the gene matches. This CDR3 contains 15 residues. Germline V gene data show CDR1 as GTSNPN and CDR2 as SVGIG (reference sequence). The CDR3 loop reads CAWKRSGTDRTEAFF. DNA for the CDR3: TGTGCCTGGAAAAGGTCCGGGACAGACCGCACTGAAGCTTTCTTT.

V and J are TRBV2 and TRBJ2-3, with D perhaps TRBD2 (5 bases). V was clipped by 5 bases and J by 3 bases, with 12 bases between them. The germline V gene encodes CDR1 SNHLY and CDR2 FYNNEI. The CDR3 is made up of 14 amino acids. CDR3 in DNA: TGTGCCAGCAGTTACGGGGAAGGAACAGATACGCAGTATTTT. Its protein product is CASSYGEGTDTQYF.

This chain uses TRBV5-6 with TRBJ2-1, with 11 positions matching TRBD2. The germline gives CDR1 SGHDT, CDR2 YYEEEE. After removal of 4 bases from V and 9 bases from J, the junction contained 12 bases not matched to a gene. CDR3 length: 16 amino acids. Written as DNA, the CDR3 is TGTGCCAGCAGCCCCGCCCCACTAGCGGGGGTAAGTGAGCAGTTCTTC. Protein: CASSPAPLAGVSEQFF.

The chain joins TRBV19 to TRBJ1-1; TRBD1 might be the D (5 bases). Trimming pared 5 bases from V and 5 bases from J, leaving 9 bases between. The CDR3 runs 12 residues. CDR1 is LNHDA, CDR2 SQIVND, per germline (reference sequence). The CDR3 DNA reads TGTGCCAGTAGTGCAGGGTATACTGAAGCTTTCTTT. Translating it yields CASSAGYTEAFF. The full variable domain, with the rest looked up from reference TRBV19 and TRBJ1-1, is DGGITQSPKYLFRKEGQNVTLSCEQNLNHDAMYWYRQDPGQGLRLIYYSQIVNDFQKGDIAEGYSVSREKKESFPLTVTSAQKNPTAFYLCASSAGYTEAFFGQGTRLTVV.

This clone was seen a handful of times. The chain uses TRBV5-6 and TRBJ2-7; the D is unclear. The CDR3 length is 14 residues. V lost 4 bases, J lost 3 bases, and 14 bases lay in between. In germline, CDR1 is SGHDT, CDR2 YYEEEE. DNA for the CDR3: TGTGCCAGCAGCCCAACAGTGGTAAGCTACGAGCAGTACTTC. Its translation: CASSPTVVSYEQYF.

CDR3 region: CASSEPGLAGGDETQYF. The CDR3 DNA reads TGTGCCAGCAGTGAACCGGGACTAGCGGGGGGGGACGAGACCCAGTACTTC. The chain is built from TRBV2 and TRBJ2-5; 16 bases line up with TRBD2. Germline CDR1 reads SNHLY; CDR2 reads FYNNEI. Germline trimming cut 2 bases from V and 5 bases from J; bases unmatched to any gene: 5. The CDR3 consists of 17 residues.

This sequence joins TRBV5-4 and TRBJ2-1; TRBD1 might be the D (7 bases). The ends were cut back, 3 bases at V and 2 bases at J, with 15 bases in the middle. Germline-derived CDR1 and CDR2 are SGHNT and YYREEE (reference sequence). This CDR3 has 16 amino acids. The CDR3 DNA reads TGTGCCAGCAGCTCAGGGGGGAAGGGGACCTACAATGAGCAGTTCTTC. As protein: CASSSGGKGTYNEQFF.

The chain links TRBV6-1 to TRBJ2-7, with 9 bases that match TRBD2. CDR1 and CDR2 (germline): MNHNS, SASEGT. Trimming cost V 1 base and J 4 bases; bases outside gene matches: 8. The CDR3 extends over 16 amino acids. CDR3 DNA: TGTGCCAGCAGTGAAGTCGGTAGCGGGGGTATATACGAGCAGTACTTC. It yields the protein CASSEVGSGGIYEQYF.

V and J are TRBV7-9 and TRBJ2-7, with D perhaps matching TRBD2 (5 bases). The germline V gene has CDR1 SEHNR and CDR2 FQNEAQ (reference sequence). CDR3 length: 14 amino acids. Trimming left V 2 bases short and J 0 bases short, with 8 bases between. DNA of the CDR3: TGTGCCAGCAGCTTATCGGGGAGCTCCTACGAGCAGTACGTC. This sequence encodes CASSLSGSSYEQYV.

The chain has TRBV9 and TRBJ2-5, with TRBD2 identical over 10 bases. This CDR3 comprises 17 residues. With V trimmed by 5 bases and J by 0 bases, 10 bases remained unmatched. CDR1 is SGDLS and CDR2 is YYNGEE in the germline V gene. Here the CDR3 reads CASSFGLAGANQETQYF. DNA for the CDR3: TGTGCCAGCAGTTTCGGGCTAGCGGGAGCGAACCAAGAGACCCAGTACTTC.

V gene TRBV4-1 combines with J gene TRBJ2-3, with D unresolved. The CDR3 runs 15 residues. From germline, CDR1 is MGHRA and CDR2 YSYEKL. Trimming removed 1 base at V and 2 bases at J, with 10 bases between. The CDR3 coding sequence is TGCGCCAGCAGCCAAGTGCGGCAGATCACAGATACGCAGTATTTT. Protein product: CASSQVRQITDTQYF.

J is TRBJ2-1 and V is TRBV9; TRBD1 agrees at 12 bases. CDR3 length: 16 residues. V lost 0 bases to trimming and J lost 9 bases; unmatched junction nucleotides: 7. Germline CDR1 SGDLS, CDR2 YYNGEE. The CDR3 bases are TGTGCCAGCAGCGTAGCGGGACAGGGGGCAGAAAGTGAGCAGTTCTTC. Translated, it gives CASSVAGQGAESEQFF.

The genes are TRBV4-1 and TRBJ1-4, with unresolved D. The CDR3 consists of 14 residues. Germline V lookup: CDR1 MGHRA, CDR2 YSYEKL. V lost 0 bases and J lost 5, with 7 bases in between. CDR3 nucleotides: TGCGCCAGCAGCCAAGAAGCTATCAATGAAAAACTGTTTTTT. Amino acids: CASSQEAINEKLFF.

This clone was counted between two and nine times. This chain uses TRBV5-4 with TRBJ1-1; D unresolved. The V gene lost 0 bases and the J gene lost 0 bases, with 9 bases spanning the gap. CDR3 size: 15 residues. CDR1 and CDR2 from the germline V gene are SGHNT and YYREEE (reference sequence). The CDR3, as DNA: TGTGCCAGCAGCTTGGGGTTCGAGTTGAACACTGAAGCTTTCTTT. This encodes CASSLGFELNTEAFF.

The chain carries TRBV6-5 and TRBJ2-4, with TRBD1 matching 9 bases. This CDR3 region has 15 residues. The ends lost 5 bases at V and 4 bases at J; junction bases unmatched: 6. Germline CDR1 MNHEY, CDR2 SVGAGI. The CDR3 protein is CASSLQGAAKNIQYF. CDR3 DNA sequence: TGTGCCAGCAGTCTACAGGGGGCAGCTAAAAACATTCAGTACTTC.

The rearrangement uses TRBV29-1 and TRBJ1-1; tentatively, D is TRBD1 (5 bases). Per the germline V gene, CDR1 is SQVTM and CDR2 is ANQGSEA. The CDR3 extends over 14 amino acids. Trimming removed 5 bases at V and 0 bases at J, with 13 bases between. CDR3: CSVTGYWMNTEAFF. DNA for the CDR3: TGCAGCGTTACAGGTTATTGGATGAACACTGAAGCTTTCTTT.

The genes are TRBV6-1 and TRBJ1-5; a possible D gene is TRBD1 (6 bases). Between the trimmed V and J ends, which lost 4 bases and 7 bases, there was a span of 14 bases. This CDR3 has 14 residues. The germline gives CDR1 MNHNS, CDR2 SASEGT. CDR3 amino acids: CASSVDRQEQPQHF. Written as DNA, the CDR3 is TGTGCCAGCAGTGTCGACAGGCAGGAACAGCCCCAGCATTTT.

This clone came up once. CDR3 loop: CASSRQGGTEAFF. The DNA of the CDR3 is TGTGCCAGCAGTAGACAGGGGGGGACTGAAGCTTTCTTT. The chain links TRBV25-1 to TRBJ1-1; 9 nucleotides line up with TRBD1. In germline, CDR1 is MGHDK, CDR2 SYGVNS. J was trimmed by 5 bases and V by 5 bases; bases with no gene match: 3. The CDR3 has 13 amino acids.

V gene TRBV5-1 combines with J gene TRBJ2-5; 7 bases map to TRBD2. V lost 5 bases, J lost 7 bases, and 14 bases stayed unmatched. CDR3 length: 15 residues. Germline-derived CDR1 and CDR2 are SGHRS and YFSETQ. CDR3: CASSQSGTSGGTQYF. The DNA of the CDR3 is TGCGCCAGCAGTCAGAGCGGGACCTCGGGGGGGACCCAGTACTTC.

The chain employs TRBV18 and TRBJ2-3; 9 nucleotides agree with TRBD2. With V trimmed by 2 bases and J by 4 bases, 1 base remained unmatched. Germline lookup yields CDR1 KGHSH and CDR2 LQKENI. The CDR3 has 14 amino acids. CDR3 in DNA: TGTGCCAGCTCACCAGCGGGGGGGCCAGATACGCAGTATTTT. Translated: CASSPAGGPDTQYF.

The chain couples TRBV4-1 to TRBJ1-1; 7 positions match TRBD1. Germline CDR1 reads MGHRA; CDR2 reads YSYEKL. The trim removed 0 bases at V and 3 bases at J, leaving 4 bases unmatched. The CDR3 runs to 15 residues. The CDR3 DNA is TGCGCCAGCAGCCAAGATCCCAGGGGGGACACTGAAGCTTTCTTT. This gives the protein CASSQDPRGDTEAFF.

This chain connects TRBV2 to TRBJ1-6, with TRBD1 as a possible D gene (5 bases). Germline lookup yields CDR1 SNHLY and CDR2 FYNNEI. Trimming stripped 8 bases from V and 0 bases from J, with 11 bases between. The CDR3 consists of 15 residues. CDR3 sequence: CASRGRDSYNSPLHF. CDR3 DNA: TGTGCCAGCCGAGGCAGGGACTCCTATAATTCACCCCTCCACTTT.

The gene calls are TRBV6-1 and TRBJ1-2; a weak D match, TRBD1 (6 bases). V was trimmed by 3 bases and J by 1 base, leaving 9 bases between them. Looked up from germline, CDR1 is MNHNS and CDR2 is SASEGT. This CDR3 is 14 amino acids long. The DNA of the CDR3 is TGTGCCAGCAGTGATGGGACACATAACTATGGCTACACCTTC. This translates into CASSDGTHNYGYTF.

The rearrangement joins TRBV7-9 to TRBJ1-4, with 7 bases aligning to TRBD1. The germline gives CDR1 SEHNR, CDR2 FQNEAQ (reference sequence). The junction had 4 bases not matched to a gene; V was cut back by 3 bases and J by 6 bases. The length of the CDR3 is 14 residues. DNA of the CDR3: TGTGCCAGCAGCTTTGGTGACAGGGATGAAAAACTGTTTTTT. Residues: CASSFGDRDEKLFF.

This clone was counted once. This rearrangement joins TRBV5-4 to TRBJ2-7; maybe TRBD1 (6 bases). This CDR3 is 17 amino acids long. Germline loops: CDR1 SGHNT, CDR2 YYREEE (reference sequence). Trimming shortened V by 0 bases and J by 0 bases, and 16 bases separated the two germline ends. In DNA, the CDR3 is TGTGCCAGCAGCTTGGAAGGACAGTGGGCGAGCTCCTACGAGCAGTACTTC. This encodes CASSLEGQWASSYEQYF.

This clone has more than one count but fewer than ten. This chain uses TRBV30 with TRBJ2-3; D is perhaps TRBD2 (6 bases). V lost 4 bases and J 0 bases, leaving 14 bases between the germline ends. Germline V gene sequence: CDR1 GTSNPN, CDR2 SVGIG (reference sequence). The CDR3 is made up of 15 amino acids. CDR3 nucleotides: TGTGCCTGGACCGGGGGACTCCCTAGCACAGATACGCAGTATTTT. It encodes CAWTGGLPSTDTQYF.

The chain uses TRBV7-9 and TRBJ2-3; TRBD2 agrees at 14 bases. The J segment lost 2 bases and the V segment lost 3 bases, leaving 10 bases of the junction unmatched. The CDR3 has 19 amino acids. Germline V CDR1 and CDR2: SEHNR, FQNEAQ (reference sequence). The CDR3 reads CASSFYPTSGGETTDTQYF. The CDR3 DNA follows: TGTGCCAGCAGCTTTTACCCGACTAGCGGGGGGGAAACCACAGATACGCAGTATTTT. Together with reference TRBV7-9 and TRBJ2-3, the CDR3 gives the full variable domain: DTGVSQNPRHKITKRGQNVTFRCDPISEHNRLYWYRQTLGQGPEFLTYFQNEAQLEKSRLLSDRFSAERPKGSFSTLEIQRTEQGDSAMYLCASSFYPTSGGETTDTQYFGPGTRLTVL.